These 10 T cell receptor beta chains share one sample of origin, sequenced in a study of blood T cells in healthy people across ages. Primers used in a second PCR of about 7 to 12 cycles were a sample-barcoded 5' primer and a J-beta primer mix. TCRdb re-called the 5' RACE reads with MiXCR, one entry per CDR3 protein. This sample yields roughly 680,000 distinct CDR3 sequences, of which roughly half are seen a single time; roughly 13% belongs to the top ten. Sequencing input: blood. The source is a woman aged 80 or over in good health.

Of note for this clonotype: Since a much larger clone is just one base distant, this may be a read error. This chain connects TRBV20-1 to TRBJ2-6, with 7 bases matching TRBD1. There are 12 residues in the CDR3. Germline V lookup: CDR1 DFQATT, CDR2 SNEGSKA (reference sequence). Germline trimming cut 3 bases from V and 13 bases from J; bases unmatched to any gene: 6. The CDR3 nucleotides read TGCAGTGCTAGGGCAGGGGGTTCTGTCCTGACTTTC. Its translation: CSARAGGSVLTF.

This rearrangement joins TRBV12-3 or TRBV12-4 to TRBJ1-1; the D is unclear. Trimming cost V 3 bases and J 0 bases, with 8 bases left between them. The CDR3 contains 14 residues. CDR3 region: CASSFGLVNTEAFF. The CDR3 DNA sequence: TGTGCCAGCAGTTTTGGGTTGGTGAACACTGAAGCTTTCTTT.

The CDR3 DNA is TGTGCCAGCAGCCAATCTTGGACAGGGGGCTACGAGCAGTTCTTC. It encodes CASSQSWTGGYEQFF. This chain joins TRBV3-1 and TRBJ2-1; the match to TRBD1 covers 11 bases. This CDR3 is 15 amino acids long. The V gene end was trimmed by 2 bases and the J gene end by 10 bases; junction bases not matched to a gene: 7. CDR1 LGHDT and CDR2 YNNKEL come from the germline V gene (reference sequence).

As regards this clonotype: A read error may explain this, as a much larger clone is one base away. The chain employs TRBV7-9 and TRBJ2-7; D tentatively reads TRBD1 or TRBD2 (5 bases each). The germline CDR1 and CDR2 sequences are SEHNR and FQNEAQ (reference sequence). CDR3 length equals 15 residues. V lost 3 bases and J lost 7, with 19 bases in between. Here the CDR3 reads CASSFGTGVIDEQYF. The DNA for the CDR3 is TGTGCCAGCAGCTTCGGGACCGGAGTGATTGATGAGCAGTACTTC.

CDR3 bases: TGTGCCAGCAGCCGCCAGGGCAGGGAATACGAGCAGTACTTC. Encoded protein: CASSRQGREYEQYF. The chain links TRBV6-2 or TRBV6-3 to TRBJ2-7; TRBD1 might be the D (5 bases). CDR3 length equals 14 residues. Germline V gene data show CDR1 as MNHEY and CDR2 as SVGEGT. The ends were cut back, 6 bases at V and 4 bases at J, with 16 bases in the middle.

This clonotype was seen just once. The V call is TRBV27, the J call TRBJ2-1, with D perhaps TRBD2 (6 bases). This CDR3 contains 16 residues. Looked up from germline, CDR1 is MNHEY and CDR2 is SMNVEV (reference sequence). V gave up 2 bases and J gave up 2 bases, with 13 bases separating them. CDR3 coding DNA: TGTGCCAGCAGTTTACGCGGGACTTCTCCCTACAATGAGCAGTTCTTC. This translates into CASSLRGTSPYNEQFF.

The CDR3 DNA is TGTGCCAGCAGGAGGAACTCCGTCACCGGGGAGCTGTTTTTT. Its protein is CASRRNSVTGELFF. The chain carries TRBV2 and TRBJ2-2, with D uncertain. CDR1 is SNHLY, CDR2 FYNNEI, per germline. The V and J ends lost 6 bases and 4 bases respectively, with 12 bases between them. The CDR3 has 14 amino acids.

The chain combines TRBV9 with TRBJ2-7; D not resolved. Germline values: CDR1 SGDLS, CDR2 YYNGEE. This CDR3 is 17 amino acids long. V was clipped by 0 bases and J by 4 bases, with 20 bases between them. The chain's CDR3 is CASSVESLPHQYYEQYF. The CDR3 DNA sequence: TGTGCCAGCAGCGTAGAATCGTTGCCCCACCAATATTACGAGCAGTACTTC.

This clonotype was recorded at least ten times. The rearrangement joins TRBV25-1 to TRBJ1-2; no firm D call. CDR1 MGHDK and CDR2 SYGVNS come from the germline V gene. V gave up 1 base and J gave up 8 bases, with 5 bases separating them. The CDR3 extends over 11 amino acids. CDR3 sequence (DNA): TGTGCCAGCAGTGAATCGGGGGGCTACACCTTC. Protein: CASSESGGYTF.

The chain couples TRBV20-1 to TRBJ2-2, with D perhaps matching TRBD2 (5 bases). The V end was cut by 7 bases, the J end by 5 bases, with 17 bases between. This CDR3 is built from 14 residues. CDR1 and CDR2 (germline): DFQATT, SNEGSKA (reference sequence). The CDR3 DNA sequence: TGCAGTGTTAGTCAGGACTCCTCTACCGGGGAGCTGTTTTTT. Translation gives CSVSQDSSTGELFF.